Listed here are 2 T cell receptor beta chains from one sample, sequenced in a study of neurological immune-mediated disorders. TCRdb re-derived calls from the 5' RACE reads in MiXCR, one entry per CDR3 protein. The sample has under 80,000 distinct CDR3 sequences, roughly 9.5% seen once; the top ten hold 1.5% to 2%. The sequenced sample was PBMCs. The receptors come from a man in his forties or fifties in good health.

This clonotype has at least ten counts. The J gene is TRBJ2-3, the V gene TRBV19; 10 bases match TRBD2. The CDR3 sequence is 15 residues long. The junction had 7 bases not matched to a gene; V was cut back by 6 bases and J by 4 bases. The germline V gene encodes CDR1 LNHDA and CDR2 SQIVND (reference sequence). CDR3 in amino acids: CASRPAGGPPDTQYF. DNA of the CDR3: TGTGCCAGTAGGCCAGCGGGAGGGCCCCCAGATACGCAGTATTTT.

There are many counts of this clonotype. DNA for the CDR3: TGTGCCAGCACCTTACAGGAAAGGTTAACCAAAAACATTCAGTACTTC. Protein product: CASTLQERLTKNIQYF. This sequence joins TRBV6-5 and TRBJ2-4; tentative D call: TRBD1 (5 bases). In germline, CDR1 is MNHEY, CDR2 SVGAGI. Between the trimmed V and J ends, which lost 7 bases and 2 bases, there was a span of 18 bases. This CDR3 region has 16 residues.